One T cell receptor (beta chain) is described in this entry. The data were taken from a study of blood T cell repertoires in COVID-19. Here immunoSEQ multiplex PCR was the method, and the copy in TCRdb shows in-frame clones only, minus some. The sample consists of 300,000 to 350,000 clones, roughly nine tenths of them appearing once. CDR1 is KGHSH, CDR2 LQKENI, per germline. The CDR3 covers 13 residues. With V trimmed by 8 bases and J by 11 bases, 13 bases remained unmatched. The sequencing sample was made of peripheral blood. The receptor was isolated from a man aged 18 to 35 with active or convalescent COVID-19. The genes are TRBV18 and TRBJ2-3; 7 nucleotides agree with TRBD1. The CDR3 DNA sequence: TGTGCCAGCACTTCTGGGACAGTCAACGGGCAGTATTTT. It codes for CASTSGTVNGQYF. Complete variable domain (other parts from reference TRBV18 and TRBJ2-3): NAGVMQNPRHLVRRRGQEARLRCSPMKGHSHVYWYRQLPEEGLKFMVYLQKENIIDESGMPKERFSAEFPKEGPSILRIQQVVRGDSAAYFCASTSGTVNGQYFGPGTRLTVL.